The present T cell receptor beta chain was sequenced within a study of T-cell reconstitution after alpha-beta-depleted transplantation in children. Study-wide points: Recipient T cells and thymic progenitors that survived were the source of the high TCRbeta diversity seen at day 60 in some patients. One year post-transplant, T-cell counts and diversity were largely derived from T cells produced anew.

This clonotype has a handful of counts. The antigen remains undetermined. Molecular barcoding with unique molecular identifiers was used for the TCRbeta library. A single record per CDR3 protein comes from TCRdb applying MiXCR to the PCR reads. Of roughly 670,000 distinct CDR3 sequences detected, around 13% appear once; the ten largest clones hold 0.79%. V lost 2 bases, J lost 7 bases, and 11 bases lay in between. The CDR3 has 13 amino acids. Germline-derived CDR1 and CDR2 are SEHNR and FQNEAQ (reference sequence). The chain joins TRBV7-9 to TRBJ2-5; D gene ambiguous. The clonotype originates from a girl aged 2 to 10 with congenital amegakaryocytic thrombocytopenia, due to receive a stem cell transplant. Sequenced material: PBMCs, taken before TCRalphabeta/CD19-depleted stem cell transplant. CDR3 DNA sequence: TGTGCCAGCAGCTTAAGCCCCAGGTGGACCCAGTACTTC. Translating it yields CASSLSPRWTQYF.